This is a list of T cell receptor beta chains from one sample in a study of technical replicates of blood from a few donors. The assay was immunoSEQ multiplex PCR, and TCRdb's table has in-frame clones only and misses some. The sample lists 75,000 to 90,000 clones, roughly 91% occurring once. The sequencing sample was made of T cells isolated from PBMCs. The receptors derive from a human donor in good health. The CDR3 runs from the conserved cysteine through the conserved F or W. The D gene is left open where the match is weak. Clone size appears in some rows only: once, few, many, or a class for an expanded clone.

CDR3aa: CASSFSPGPYEQYF
CDR3nt: TGTGCCAGCAGTTTTTCGCCAGGGCCCTACGAGCAGTACTTC
j_gene: TRBJ2-7
d_gene: -
v_gene: TRBV27
abundance: -

CDR3aa: CASSKRSRTSGINEQFF
CDR3nt: TGTGCCAGCAGCAAGCGTTCCCGGACTAGCGGGATCAATGAGCAGTTCTTC
j_gene: TRBJ2-1
d_gene: TRBD2
v_gene: TRBV7-9
abundance: -

CDR3aa: CASSCSSYEQYF
CDR3nt: TGCGCCAGCTCTTGCAGCTCCTACGAGCAGTACTTC
j_gene: TRBJ2-7
d_gene: -
v_gene: TRBV23-1
abundance: -

CDR3aa: CASSLVGQVYTQYF
CDR3nt: TGTGCCAGCAGCTTAGTGGGACAAGTTTATACGCAGTATTTT
j_gene: TRBJ2-3
d_gene: -
v_gene: TRBV7-9
abundance: -

CDR3aa: CASSLFLDSLTRREAFF
CDR3nt: TGTGCCAGCAGTTTATTTCTGGACAGCCTCACTAGAAGAGAAGCTTTCTTT
j_gene: TRBJ1-1
d_gene: -
v_gene: TRBV28
abundance: -

CDR3aa: CASSLGALTEAFF
CDR3nt: TGTGCCAGCAGTTTGGGGGCTCTTACTGAAGCTTTCTTT
j_gene: TRBJ1-1
d_gene: -
v_gene: TRBV28
abundance: -

CDR3aa: CASTFPVGGSNEQYF
CDR3nt: TGTGCCAGCACTTTTCCGGTTGGAGGGTCCAACGAGCAGTACTTC
j_gene: TRBJ2-7
d_gene: -
v_gene: TRBV28
abundance: -

CDR3aa: CASSLLAGDSHEQFF
CDR3nt: TGTGCCAGCAGCTTACTAGCGGGAGATTCCCATGAGCAGTTCTTC
j_gene: TRBJ2-1
d_gene: TRBD2
v_gene: TRBV11-3
abundance: -

CDR3aa: CASSLLAGVFEQYF
CDR3nt: TGTGCCAGCAGCTTACTAGCGGGAGTCTTCGAGCAGTACTTC
j_gene: TRBJ2-7
d_gene: TRBD2
v_gene: TRBV11-3
abundance: -

CDR3aa: CASTDRGGEKLFF
CDR3nt: TGTGCCAGCACCGACAGGGGTGGTGAAAAACTGTTTTTT
j_gene: TRBJ1-4
d_gene: TRBD1
v_gene: TRBV6-5
abundance: -

CDR3aa: CASSPSGKSYEQYF
CDR3nt: TGTGCCAGCAGCCCTAGCGGGAAATCCTACGAGCAGTACTTC
j_gene: TRBJ2-7
d_gene: TRBD2
v_gene: TRBV7-3
abundance: -

CDR3aa: CASSLSSGIYNEQFF
CDR3nt: TGTGCCAGCAGCTTATCAAGCGGGATATACAATGAGCAGTTCTTC
j_gene: TRBJ2-1
d_gene: TRBD2
v_gene: TRBV13
abundance: -

CDR3aa: CASFPLSGAPSYEQYF
CDR3nt: TGTGCCAGCTTTCCGCTTAGCGGAGCACCGTCCTACGAGCAGTACTTC
j_gene: TRBJ2-7
d_gene: -
v_gene: TRBV28
abundance: -

CDR3aa: CASSSEAGGYNEQFF
CDR3nt: TGTGCCAGCAGCTCCGAGGCGGGAGGGTACAATGAGCAGTTCTTC
j_gene: TRBJ2-1
d_gene: TRBD2
v_gene: TRBV5-6
abundance: -

CDR3aa: CASSQGALYGYTF
CDR3nt: TGTGCCAGCAGCCAAGGGGCCCTCTATGGCTACACCTTC
j_gene: TRBJ1-2
d_gene: -
v_gene: TRBV14
abundance: -

CDR3aa: CASSHAGAGNYGYTF
CDR3nt: TGCGCCAGCAGCCACGCGGGGGCCGGAAACTATGGCTACACCTTC
j_gene: TRBJ1-2
d_gene: -
v_gene: TRBV4-1
abundance: -

CDR3aa: CASSENLAGLIYEQYF
CDR3nt: TGTGCCAGCAGCGAAAATCTAGCGGGACTAATCTACGAGCAGTACTTC
j_gene: TRBJ2-7
d_gene: TRBD2
v_gene: TRBV14
abundance: once

CDR3aa: CASSYSRAAGANVLTF
CDR3nt: TGTGCCAGCAGTTACTCGAGGGCGGCGGGGGCCAACGTCCTGACTTTC
j_gene: TRBJ2-6
d_gene: -
v_gene: TRBV6-6
abundance: -

CDR3aa: CASSPAAGAGTDTQYF
CDR3nt: TGTGCCAGCAGTCCCGCGGCGGGGGCCGGCACAGATACGCAGTATTTT
j_gene: TRBJ2-3
d_gene: -
v_gene: TRBV28
abundance: -

CDR3aa: CASSRQDYGYTF
CDR3nt: TGTGCCAGCAGTAGACAGGACTATGGCTACACCTTC
j_gene: TRBJ1-2
d_gene: -
v_gene: TRBV6-5
abundance: -

CDR3aa: CASSLYMGGSFLGNIQYF
CDR3nt: TGTGCCAGCAGCTTGTACATGGGGGGATCTTTTTTGGGAAACATTCAGTACTTC
j_gene: TRBJ2-4
d_gene: -
v_gene: TRBV7-9
abundance: -

CDR3aa: CASSARQNSYEQYF
CDR3nt: TGTGCCAGCAGCGCAAGACAGAACAGCTACGAGCAGTACTTC
j_gene: TRBJ2-7
d_gene: -
v_gene: TRBV7-8
abundance: -

CDR3aa: CASSQLSGSNTGELFF
CDR3nt: TGTGCCAGCAGCCAACTTAGCGGGAGTAACACCGGGGAGCTGTTTTTT
j_gene: TRBJ2-2
d_gene: TRBD2
v_gene: TRBV4-2
abundance: -

CDR3aa: CASSPRQGAEEQYF
CDR3nt: TGTGCCAGCAGCCCAAGACAGGGGGCTGAAGAGCAGTACTTC
j_gene: TRBJ2-7
d_gene: TRBD1
v_gene: TRBV5-4
abundance: -

CDR3aa: CASSDRVVIQPQHF
CDR3nt: TGTGCCAGCTCGGACAGGGTGGTCATTCAGCCCCAGCATTTT
j_gene: TRBJ1-5
d_gene: TRBD1
v_gene: TRBV28
abundance: -

CDR3aa: CASSVSLGAVEQYF
CDR3nt: TGTGCCAGCAGCGTAAGTTTAGGGGCGGTCGAGCAGTACTTC
j_gene: TRBJ2-7
d_gene: -
v_gene: TRBV9
abundance: -

CDR3aa: CASSYGTGNSYEQYF
CDR3nt: TGTGCCAGCAGTTACGGGACAGGGAATTCCTACGAGCAGTACTTC
j_gene: TRBJ2-7
d_gene: TRBD1
v_gene: TRBV6-5
abundance: -

CDR3aa: CASRDRVSYEQYF
CDR3nt: TGTGCCAGCAGAGACAGGGTCTCCTACGAGCAGTACTTC
j_gene: TRBJ2-7
d_gene: TRBD1
v_gene: TRBV28
abundance: -

CDR3aa: CASSAVSGSYEQYF
CDR3nt: TGTGCCAGCAGCGCTGTGAGCGGGAGCTACGAGCAGTACTTC
j_gene: TRBJ2-7
d_gene: TRBD2
v_gene: TRBV7-2
abundance: -

CDR3aa: CASTTGGQSYNEQFF
CDR3nt: TGTGCCAGCACTACGGGAGGGCAATCCTACAATGAGCAGTTCTTC
j_gene: TRBJ2-1
d_gene: TRBD2
v_gene: TRBV6-1
abundance: -

CDR3aa: CASSQDLAGGTDTQYF
CDR3nt: TGTGCCAGCAGCCAAGATCTAGCGGGAGGCACAGATACGCAGTATTTT
j_gene: TRBJ2-3
d_gene: TRBD2
v_gene: TRBV4-2
abundance: -

CDR3aa: CASSPLAAGGQNEQFF
CDR3nt: TGTGCCAGCAGCCCCTTAGCGGCGGGAGGGCAGAATGAGCAGTTCTTC
j_gene: TRBJ2-1
d_gene: TRBD2
v_gene: TRBV7-2
abundance: -

CDR3aa: CASSVDWDTQYF
CDR3nt: TGTGCCAGCAGCGTAGACTGGGATACGCAGTATTTT
j_gene: TRBJ2-3
d_gene: -
v_gene: TRBV9
abundance: once

CDR3aa: CASSRTETNEKLFF
CDR3nt: TGTGCCAGCTCAAGGACAGAAACTAATGAAAAACTGTTTTTT
j_gene: TRBJ1-4
d_gene: -
v_gene: TRBV18
abundance: few

CDR3aa: CASSDDSRETQYF
CDR3nt: TGTGCCAGCAGTGACGACAGCCGGGAGACCCAGTACTTC
j_gene: TRBJ2-5
d_gene: -
v_gene: TRBV2
abundance: -

CDR3aa: CASSTQGQLHTEAFF
CDR3nt: TGTGCCAGCAGCACCCAAGGACAGCTCCACACTGAAGCTTTCTTT
j_gene: TRBJ1-1
d_gene: -
v_gene: TRBV9
abundance: -

CDR3aa: CASSWTANTGELFF
CDR3nt: TGTGCCAGTAGTTGGACAGCGAACACCGGGGAGCTGTTTTTT
j_gene: TRBJ2-2
d_gene: -
v_gene: TRBV19
abundance: once

CDR3aa: CASSPQGRDQETQYF
CDR3nt: TGTGCCAGCAGCCCTCAGGGGAGGGACCAAGAGACCCAGTACTTC
j_gene: TRBJ2-5
d_gene: -
v_gene: TRBV9
abundance: -

CDR3aa: CASSPIRGRENNEQFF
CDR3nt: TGTGCCAGCTCACCAATTCGAGGGAGGGAAAACAATGAGCAGTTCTTC
j_gene: TRBJ2-1
d_gene: TRBD2
v_gene: TRBV18
abundance: -

CDR3aa: CASTAGYSGNTIYF
CDR3nt: TGTGCCAGTACGGCGGGTTACTCTGGAAACACCATATATTTT
j_gene: TRBJ1-3
d_gene: -
v_gene: TRBV19
abundance: -

CDR3aa: CASGSGRLLQETQYF
CDR3nt: TGTGCTAGTGGCTCGGGTCGCTTGCTCCAAGAGACCCAGTACTTC
j_gene: TRBJ2-5
d_gene: -
v_gene: TRBV12-5
abundance: few

CDR3aa: CASTRDSLVAFF
CDR3nt: TGTGCCAGTACGAGGGACAGTTTAGTAGCTTTCTTT
j_gene: TRBJ1-1
d_gene: TRBD1
v_gene: TRBV19
abundance: -

CDR3aa: CASSLVRGETQYF
CDR3nt: TGTGCCAGCAGCTTAGTCAGGGGAGAGACCCAGTACTTC
j_gene: TRBJ2-5
d_gene: -
v_gene: TRBV11-1
abundance: -